The clone carrying this T cell receptor beta chain was counted between two and nine times. The antigen remains undetermined. This specimen comes from a study of cytomegalovirus exposure and HLA in healthy donors. Points from the study as a whole: Highly shared variants forming one cluster were likely a sequencing artifact. The HLA-A and HLA-B alleles of most subjects were reportedly predicted accurately from TCR beta sequences.

60 Vbeta and 13 Jbeta primers were used in PCR. TCRdb's table, derived via immunoSEQ multiplex PCR, lists solely in-frame clones and lacks some. There are 77,000 or so clones in the sample; roughly 76% occur only once, and approximately 7.2% lies in the top ten. CDR1 and CDR2 from the germline V gene are MGHRA and YSYEKL. V shed 1 base and J shed 0 bases, with 10 bases lying between them. This CDR3 contains 15 residues. As for the donors, each was a healthy bone marrow donor. This receptor was identified in a middle-aged woman in good health and CMV-seronegative. V gene TRBV4-1 combines with J gene TRBJ2-7; a possible D gene is TRBD2 (5 bases). The sequencing input was PBMCs. CDR3 coding DNA: TGCGCCAGCAGCCAAGTTCTCGGGGACTCCTACGAGCAGTACTTC. Residues: CASSQVLGDSYEQYF.